Shown below are 10 T cell receptor beta chains from a single sample sequenced in a study of cytomegalovirus exposure and HLA in healthy donors. PCR used 60 Vbeta primers and 13 Jbeta primers. The method was immunoSEQ multiplex PCR; TCRdb's version includes in-frame clones alone and lacks a portion of them. The repertoire consists of some 130,000 clones, with about 74% occurring once and the leading ten covering 5.5% to 8%. Sequencing used PBMCs. These receptors all stem from a male donor in good health and CMV-seronegative.

J is TRBJ1-3 and V is TRBV9, with D perhaps TRBD1 (6 bases). The V and J ends lost 3 bases and 4 bases respectively, with 11 bases between them. CDR1 is SGDLS and CDR2 is YYNGEE in the germline V gene. CDR3 length equals 14 residues. Written as DNA, the CDR3 is TGTGCCAGCAGCGCAGGGGCGATCGGAAACACCATATATTTT. This translates into CASSAGAIGNTIYF.

The CDR3 DNA is TGCGCCAGCAGCCAAGGCGGGACAGGGGTGGGCACTGAAGCTTTCTTT. Amino acids: CASSQGGTGVGTEAFF. The chain uses TRBV4-1 and TRBJ1-1; 10 nucleotides agree with TRBD1. Germline CDR1 and CDR2: MGHRA and YSYEKL. The CDR3 consists of 16 residues. Unmatched junction bases numbered 6, after V lost 1 base and J lost 4 bases.

CDR3 nucleotides: TGTGCCAGCAGTCCCCGAGGACAGTGGGTCAACGAGCAGTACTTC. This codes for CASSPRGQWVNEQYF. J is TRBJ2-7 and V is TRBV27; D might be TRBD1 (6 bases). Trimming shortened V by 5 bases and J by 5 bases, and 19 bases separated the two germline ends. The germline gives CDR1 MNHEY, CDR2 SMNVEV (reference sequence). The CDR3 runs to 15 residues.

The chain combines TRBV7-2 with TRBJ1-3; 7 bases fit TRBD1. In germline, CDR1 is SGHTA, CDR2 FQGNSA. The length of the CDR3 is 15 residues. Trimming cost V 4 bases and J 1 base; bases outside gene matches: 4. The CDR3 DNA is TGTGCCAGCAGCTCCCGGACAGGTTCTGGAAACACCATATATTTT. Encoded protein: CASSSRTGSGNTIYF.

The rearrangement uses TRBV7-9 and TRBJ1-1; D may be TRBD1 (6 bases). The CDR3 is 13 residues long. The germline gives CDR1 SEHNR, CDR2 FQNEAQ (reference sequence). Deletions cut 5 bases from V and 4 bases from J, with 11 bases between. The CDR3 region has the DNA TGTGCCAGCAGCGCCCAGGGGAGCACTGAAGCTTTCTTT. It is translated as CASSAQGSTEAFF.

This clone was seen once. V gene TRBV4-3 combines with J gene TRBJ2-4; D remains ambiguous. Germline-derived CDR1 and CDR2 are LGHNA and YSLEER. The CDR3 consists of 15 residues. The V gene lost 4 bases and the J gene lost 3 bases, with 13 bases spanning the gap. DNA for the CDR3: TGCGCCAGCAGCCCAAGTCTAGTAGTCAAAAACATTCAGTACTTC. Its translation: CASSPSLVVKNIQYF.

J is TRBJ2-2 and V is TRBV5-4, with TRBD1 matching 8 bases. CDR1 and CDR2 from the germline V gene are SGHNT and YYREEE (reference sequence). There are 15 residues in the CDR3. V lost 6 bases, J lost 6 bases, and 10 bases stayed unmatched. This CDR3 reads CASTSAQGVSGELFF. CDR3 in DNA: TGTGCCAGCACCTCAGCACAGGGGGTCTCCGGGGAGCTGTTTTTT.

This chain connects TRBV4-2 to TRBJ2-7; 7 bases line up with TRBD2. Unmatched junction bases numbered 6, after V lost 4 bases and J lost 3 bases. CDR1 LGHNA and CDR2 YNFKEQ come from the germline V gene. The CDR3 is 14 amino acids. The CDR3 sequence is CASSPSSGRYEQYF. CDR3 DNA: TGTGCCAGCAGCCCCTCTAGCGGTCGCTACGAGCAGTACTTC.

This clone showed up just once. The gene calls are TRBV5-6 and TRBJ1-3, with 7 positions matching TRBD1. Germline CDR1 reads SGHDT; CDR2 reads YYEEEE. The J segment lost 2 bases and the V segment lost 2 bases, leaving 4 bases of the junction unmatched. CDR3 length equals 15 residues. CDR3 residues: CASSLEGATGNTIYF. In nucleotides, the CDR3 is TGTGCCAGCAGCTTAGAGGGGGCGACTGGAAACACCATATATTTT.

V and J are TRBV9 and TRBJ1-1, with D possibly being TRBD1 (5 bases). V lost 4 bases to trimming and J lost 9 bases, with 16 bases between them. The CDR3 runs to 13 residues. Germline lookup yields CDR1 SGDLS and CDR2 YYNGEE. The CDR3 DNA follows: TGTGCCAGCAGCTCTCGACAGTCCGACAAAGCTTTCTTT. Amino acids: CASSSRQSDKAFF.